The 16 T cell receptor beta chains reported below all come from one sample, sequenced in a study of blood T cell repertoires in COVID-19. Some clones are missing from TCRdb's copy, which holds only in-frame ones; the method was immunoSEQ multiplex PCR. The sample has 95,000 to 150,000 clones; 88% are singletons. The sample consisted of peripheral blood. These receptors all come from a woman aged 45-59 years with active or convalescent COVID-19.

The J gene is TRBJ2-2, the V gene TRBV25-1; D not resolved. The V and J ends lost 1 base and 5 bases respectively, with 11 bases between them. Germline V lookup: CDR1 MGHDK, CDR2 SYGVNS. The CDR3 loop spans 15 amino acids. The CDR3 loop is CASSESRIGTGELFF. DNA of the CDR3: TGTGCCAGCAGTGAATCGAGGATTGGTACCGGGGAGCTGTTTTTT.

The J gene is TRBJ2-2, the V gene TRBV11-3, with D tentatively TRBD1 (6 bases). This CDR3 is 17 amino acids long. The ends were cut back, 5 bases at V and 4 bases at J, with 20 bases in the middle. The germline gives CDR1 SGHNT, CDR2 YENEEA. For the CDR3, the DNA is TGTGCCAGCAGCAGATCAGGGGTATGGGGAGCCACCGGGGAGCTGTTTTTT. It yields the protein CASSRSGVWGATGELFF.

This clone was detected once. V and J are TRBV2 and TRBJ1-5, with D hard to call. The CDR3 has 15 amino acids. The V end lost 6 bases, the J end lost 7 bases, and 19 bases lay between the germline ends. Per the germline V gene, CDR1 is SNHLY and CDR2 is FYNNEI. CDR3 nucleotides: TGTGCCAGCAGCAAAGAGGAGGGCCCCTGGCAGCCCCAGCATTTT. As protein: CASSKEEGPWQPQHF. The complete variable domain, with remaining parts taken from reference TRBV2 and TRBJ1-5, reads EPEVTQTPSHQVTQMGQEVILRCVPISNHLYFYWYRQILGQKVEFLVSFYNNEISEKSEIFDDQFSVERPDGSNFTLKIRSTKLEDSAMYFCASSKEEGPWQPQHFGDGTRLSIL.

V gene TRBV18 combines with J gene TRBJ2-5, with a possible D match to TRBD1 (6 bases). Germline CDR1 and CDR2: KGHSH and LQKENI. The CDR3 sequence is 15 residues long. Trimming shortened V by 6 bases and J by 2 bases, and 16 bases separated the two germline ends. CDR3 protein: CASSPNGQKQETQYF. For the CDR3, the DNA is TGTGCCAGCTCGCCCAACGGACAGAAACAAGAGACCCAGTACTTC.

The chain uses TRBV15 and TRBJ2-1; 10 positions agree with TRBD2. This CDR3 has 17 amino acids. Trimming cost V 4 bases and J 8 bases; bases outside gene matches: 14. Looked up from germline, CDR1 is LNHNV and CDR2 is YYDKDF (reference sequence). The CDR3 DNA is TGTGCCACCAGCATCCGACCAGCGGGAGGGAGGGAGGATGAGCAGTTCTTC. Amino acid sequence: CATSIRPAGGREDEQFF.

The chain employs TRBV25-1 and TRBJ2-7, with TRBD2 matching 11 bases. Germline V gene sequence: CDR1 MGHDK, CDR2 SYGVNS. J lost 0 bases, V lost 3 bases, and 10 bases had no gene match. This CDR3 contains 18 residues. The CDR3 bases are TGTGCCAGCAGTGAGTACTACCCGCTAGCGGGAGGCTCCTACGAGCAGTACTTC. It is translated as CASSEYYPLAGGSYEQYF.

This clone was counted only a few times. This sequence joins TRBV7-2 and TRBJ2-7; 10 bases line up with TRBD2. Per the germline V gene, CDR1 is SGHTA and CDR2 is FQGNSA. The CDR3 loop spans 16 amino acids. The ends lost 6 bases at V and 2 bases at J; junction bases unmatched: 10. The CDR3 DNA is TGTGCCAGCAGGTCCCCTAGCGGGAGCAAACCCTACGAGCAGTACTTC. Protein: CASRSPSGSKPYEQYF.

The rearrangement uses TRBV7-9 and TRBJ2-3; possible D gene TRBD1, 5 bases. From germline, CDR1 is SEHNR and CDR2 FQNEAQ (reference sequence). V was pared by 1 base and J by 3 bases, with 17 bases between. CDR3 length equals 17 residues. CDR3 loop: CASSLDSPGIGTDTQYF. The CDR3 coding sequence is TGTGCCAGCAGCTTAGATTCCCCAGGGATAGGGACAGATACGCAGTATTTT.

This chain's CDR3 is CASSQQGPLSGNTIYF. In DNA form, the CDR3 reads TGTGCCAGCAGCCAACAGGGCCCACTCTCTGGAAACACCATATATTTT. The V call is TRBV2, the J call TRBJ1-3; TRBD1 might be the D (6 bases). Germline V gene data show CDR1 as SNHLY and CDR2 as FYNNEI. This CDR3 is 16 amino acids long. Deletions cut 6 bases from V and 0 bases from J, with 15 bases between.

Here the CDR3 DNA reads TGTGCCAGCAGTCTCCCGCGGGGGGGGACAGATACGCAGTATTTT. Translating it yields CASSLPRGGTDTQYF. The chain joins TRBV27 to TRBJ2-3, with 9 bases fitting TRBD2. V was clipped by 5 bases and J by 3 bases; unmatched bases: 6. This CDR3 spans 15 amino acids. Per germline, CDR1 MNHEY and CDR2 SMNVEV (reference sequence).

The V gene is TRBV5-1, the J gene TRBJ1-1, with D uncertain. Trimming left V 0 bases short and J 0 bases short, with 9 bases between. The length of the CDR3 is 15 residues. Per germline, CDR1 SGHRS and CDR2 YFSETQ. The CDR3 DNA is TGCGCCAGCAGCTTGGGTCCGGGGATGAACACTGAAGCTTTCTTT. It translates to CASSLGPGMNTEAFF.

V usage is TRBV27 and J usage is TRBJ2-1; the match to TRBD2 covers 7 bases. The junction had 8 bases not matched to a gene; V was cut back by 4 bases and J by 14 bases. Germline V CDR1 and CDR2: MNHEY, SMNVEV (reference sequence). The CDR3 runs to 12 residues. The CDR3 DNA follows: TGTGCCAGCAGTTCTCCTGGCGGGAGTGAGTTCTTC. Translation gives CASSSPGGSEFF.

This sequence joins TRBV28 and TRBJ2-5, with 9 nucleotides matching TRBD1. The V segment lost 2 bases and the J segment 2 bases; nucleotides outside the gene matches: 6. Per the germline V gene, CDR1 is MDHEN and CDR2 is SYDVKM. This CDR3 has 16 residues. This chain's CDR3 is CASSLLPGQGQETQYF. The CDR3 nucleotides are TGTGCCAGCAGTTTACTACCGGGACAGGGACAAGAGACCCAGTACTTC.

The gene calls are TRBV29-1 and TRBJ2-3, with 7 bases that match TRBD2. The J segment lost 1 base and the V segment lost 5 bases, leaving 12 bases of the junction unmatched. Germline V gene data show CDR1 as SQVTM and CDR2 as ANQGSEA. This CDR3 is 16 amino acids long. The chain's CDR3 is CSVQTGGYVRTDTQYF. CDR3 sequence (DNA): TGCAGCGTTCAAACCGGGGGGTACGTCCGCACAGATACGCAGTATTTT.

The V gene is TRBV28, the J gene TRBJ2-1; tentatively, D is TRBD1 (5 bases). Germline V gene sequence: CDR1 MDHEN, CDR2 SYDVKM. The CDR3 is made up of 17 amino acids. V was pared by 1 base and J by 10 bases, with 23 bases between. The DNA for the CDR3 is TGTGCCAGCAGTTTATTCGGAAGGCCAACCATTCCAGGGGAGCAGTTCTTC. Its protein product is CASSLFGRPTIPGEQFF.

The rearrangement links TRBV19 to TRBJ2-3; 11 nucleotides align to TRBD2. CDR3 length: 18 residues. Germline CDR1 is LNHDA and CDR2 is SQIVND (reference sequence). V shed 0 bases and J 2 bases; nucleotides not matched to a gene: 7. CDR3 sequence reads: CASSIDNLAGGNTDTQYF. In DNA, the CDR3 is TGTGCCAGTAGTATAGATAACCTAGCGGGAGGAAACACAGATACGCAGTATTTT. The whole variable domain, remainder taken from reference TRBV19 and TRBJ2-3, is DGGITQSPKYLFRKEGQNVTLSCEQNLNHDAMYWYRQDPGQGLRLIYYSQIVNDFQKGDIAEGYSVSREKKESFPLTVTSAQKNPTAFYLCASSIDNLAGGNTDTQYFGPGTRLTVL.